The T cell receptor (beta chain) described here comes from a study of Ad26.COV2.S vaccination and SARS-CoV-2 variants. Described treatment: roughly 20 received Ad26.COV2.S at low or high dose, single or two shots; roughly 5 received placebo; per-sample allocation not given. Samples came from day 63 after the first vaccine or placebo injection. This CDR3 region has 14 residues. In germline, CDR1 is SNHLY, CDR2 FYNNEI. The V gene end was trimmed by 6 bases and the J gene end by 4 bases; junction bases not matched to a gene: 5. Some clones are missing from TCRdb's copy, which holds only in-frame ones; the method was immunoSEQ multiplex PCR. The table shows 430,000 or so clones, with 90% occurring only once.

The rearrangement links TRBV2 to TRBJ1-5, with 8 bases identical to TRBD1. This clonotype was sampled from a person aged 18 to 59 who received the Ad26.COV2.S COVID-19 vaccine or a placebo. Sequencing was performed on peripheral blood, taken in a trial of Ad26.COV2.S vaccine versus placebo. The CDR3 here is CASSQDRGNQPQHF. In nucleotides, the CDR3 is TGTGCCAGCAGCCAAGACAGGGGAAATCAGCCCCAGCATTTT. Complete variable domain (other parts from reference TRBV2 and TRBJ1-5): EPEVTQTPSHQVTQMGQEVILRCVPISNHLYFYWYRQILGQKVEFLVSFYNNEISEKSEIFDDQFSVERPDGSNFTLKIRSTKLEDSAMYFCASSQDRGNQPQHFGDGTRLSIL.